The source of this T cell receptor (beta chain) is a study of patients and donors after allogeneic stem cell transplantation. TCRdb re-called the RT-PCR reads with MiXCR, one entry per CDR3 protein. The repertoire includes about 74,000 distinct CDR3 sequences, 26% of them detected once, and about 30% sits in the top ten. This TCR derives from a human donor who was either an allogeneic HSCT recipient or a stem cell or donor lymphocyte infusion donor (not recorded which). It is not recorded whose cells these are; they may come from a transplant donor. Sequencing used blood, either unsorted or a sorted T cell fraction (not recorded which).

The CDR3 loop reads CASSPERWSGDQPQHF. CDR3 in DNA: TGTGCCAGCAGTCCCGAGAGGTGGTCAGGGGATCAGCCCCAGCATTTT. The rearrangement uses TRBV12-3 or TRBV12-4 and TRBJ1-5, with D possibly matching TRBD1 (6 bases). Trimming cost V 5 bases and J 5 bases, with 19 bases left between them. This CDR3 spans 16 amino acids.